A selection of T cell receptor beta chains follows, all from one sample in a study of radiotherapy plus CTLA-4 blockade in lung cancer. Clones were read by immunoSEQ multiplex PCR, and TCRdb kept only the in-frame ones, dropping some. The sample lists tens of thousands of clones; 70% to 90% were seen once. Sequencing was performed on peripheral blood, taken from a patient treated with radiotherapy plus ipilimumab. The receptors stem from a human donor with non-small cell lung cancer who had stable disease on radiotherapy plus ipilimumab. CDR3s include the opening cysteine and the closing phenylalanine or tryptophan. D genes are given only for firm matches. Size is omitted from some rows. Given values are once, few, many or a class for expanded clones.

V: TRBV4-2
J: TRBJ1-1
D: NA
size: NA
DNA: TGTGCCAGCAGCCAAGAGGGTGATGGAACTGAAGCTTTCTTT
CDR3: CASSQEGDGTEAFF

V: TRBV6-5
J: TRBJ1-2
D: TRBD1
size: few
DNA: TGTGCCAGCAGTCCCGGACAGGGTCGCTACACCTTC
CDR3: CASSPGQGRYTF

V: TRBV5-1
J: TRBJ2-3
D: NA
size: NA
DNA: TGCGCCAGCAGCTTGAACGGGAAAGGTGCAGATACGCAGTATTTT
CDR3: CASSLNGKGADTQYF

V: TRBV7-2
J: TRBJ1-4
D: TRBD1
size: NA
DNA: TGTGCCAGCATTCCGGGACAGGGAAATGAAAAACTGTTTTTT
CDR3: CASIPGQGNEKLFF

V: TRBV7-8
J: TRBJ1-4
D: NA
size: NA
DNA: TGTGCCAGCAGCTTAGCTAGAGGACGAAATGAAAAACTGTTTTTT
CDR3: CASSLARGRNEKLFF

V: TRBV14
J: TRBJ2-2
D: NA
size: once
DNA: TGTGCCAGCAGCAGGCAGAACACCGGGGAGCTGTTTTTT
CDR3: CASSRQNTGELFF

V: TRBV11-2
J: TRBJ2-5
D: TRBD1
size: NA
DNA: TGTGCCAGCAGCGTCAGGGGGCAGGGAGAGACCCAGTACTTC
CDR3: CASSVRGQGETQYF

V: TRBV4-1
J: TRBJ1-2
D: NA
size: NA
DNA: TGCGCCAGCAGCCAAGATGGGCGGCACGGCTATGGCTACACCTTC
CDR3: CASSQDGRHGYGYTF

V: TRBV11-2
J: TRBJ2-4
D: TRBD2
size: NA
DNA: TGTGCCAGCAGCGTCGGGGGGTGGGGAAACATTCAGTACTTC
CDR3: CASSVGGWGNIQYF

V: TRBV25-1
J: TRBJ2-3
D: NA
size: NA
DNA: TGTGCCAGCAGTGAATGGGGGACAACTAGCACAGATACGCAGTATTTT
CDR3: CASSEWGTTSTDTQYF

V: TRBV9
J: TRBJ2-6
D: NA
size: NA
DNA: TGTGCCAGCAGCTCCCCATTGTTAGCTGGGGCCAACGTCCTGACTTTC
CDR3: CASSSPLLAGANVLTF

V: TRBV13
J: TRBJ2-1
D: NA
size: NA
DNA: TGTGCCAGCAGCTTTGGATCAGTTGGCAATGAGCAGTTCTTC
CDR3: CASSFGSVGNEQFF

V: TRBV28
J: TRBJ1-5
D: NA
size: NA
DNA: TGTGCCAGCAGTCCGACGGACGGTAATCAGCCCCAGCATTTT
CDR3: CASSPTDGNQPQHF

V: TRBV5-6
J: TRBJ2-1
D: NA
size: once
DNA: TGTGCCAGCAGCTTGTTTACAGGGTTCAATGAGCAGTTCTTC
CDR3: CASSLFTGFNEQFF

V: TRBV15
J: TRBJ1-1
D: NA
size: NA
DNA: TGTGCCACCAGCAGCATGGGTGCAGGGAACACTGAAGCTTTCTTT
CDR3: CATSSMGAGNTEAFF

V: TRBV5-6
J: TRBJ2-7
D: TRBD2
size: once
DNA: TGTGCCAGCAGCTTTGTTTCTGGGAGGGCCTGGGAGGAGCAGTACTTC
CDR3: CASSFVSGRAWEEQYF

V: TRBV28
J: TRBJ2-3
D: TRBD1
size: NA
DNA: TGTGCCAGCAGTTTAGAGGGACAGGGAGCCGGCACAGATACGCAGTATTTT
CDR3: CASSLEGQGAGTDTQYF

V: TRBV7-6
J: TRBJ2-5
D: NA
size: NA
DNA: TGTGCCAGCAGCTCCGCAGCGACTAGGGGGATTGGGACCCAGTACTTC
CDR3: CASSSAATRGIGTQYF